The T cell receptor (beta chain) described here comes from a study of blood T cell repertoires in COVID-19. Participant reports of clinical history set cohort assignment. Authors' processing steps: Reference gene primer amplification yielded estimated nucleated cell counts. TCRdb keeps only in-frame clones here, not all; method: immunoSEQ multiplex PCR. The DNA gave D and trimming, while V, J and clone size come from that table. This table holds about 320,000 clones, around 90% found once. The V and J ends lost 4 bases and 6 bases respectively, with 13 bases between them. Germline V lookup: CDR1 SGDLS, CDR2 YYNGEE. CDR3 length equals 14 residues.

Material for sequencing was PBMCs or T cells enriched from blood (not recorded which). This clonotype was obtained from a man in his sixties who had recovered from COVID-19. The chain uses TRBV9 and TRBJ2-2; D uncertain. The CDR3 reads CASSPRLGAGELFF. The CDR3 DNA reads TGTGCCAGCAGCCCCAGACTCGGAGCCGGGGAGCTGTTTTTT.